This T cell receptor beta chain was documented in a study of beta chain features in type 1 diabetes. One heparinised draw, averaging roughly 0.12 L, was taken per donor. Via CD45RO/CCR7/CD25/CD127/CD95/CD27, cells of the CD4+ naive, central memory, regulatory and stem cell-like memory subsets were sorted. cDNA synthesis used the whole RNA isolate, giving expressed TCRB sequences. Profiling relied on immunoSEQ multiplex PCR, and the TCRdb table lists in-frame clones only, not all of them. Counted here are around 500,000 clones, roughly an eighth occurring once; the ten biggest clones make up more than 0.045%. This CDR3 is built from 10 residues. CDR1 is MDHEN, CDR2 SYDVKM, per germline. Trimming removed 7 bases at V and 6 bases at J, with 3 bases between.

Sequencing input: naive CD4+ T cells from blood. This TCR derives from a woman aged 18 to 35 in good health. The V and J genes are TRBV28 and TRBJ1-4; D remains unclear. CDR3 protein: CASKHEKLFF. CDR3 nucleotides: TGTGCCAGCAAACATGAAAAACTGTTTTTT.